One T cell receptor (beta chain) is described in this entry. The specificity of this receptor is unknown. Base qualities are not recorded, but no much larger clone differs from it by a single base. From the cysteine up to the phenylalanine, the CDR3 has a length of 16 residues. Of all the DNA, just the CDR3 is kept, 48 bases in frame from base 1. V is cut by 5 bases and J by 2 bases, and the space between the germline ends is 20 bases. CDR1 is given as GTSNPN and CDR2 as SVGIG, both from the germline V gene (reference sequence). The method behind the library was RACE. The sequencing machine was a NextSeq 500. During library preparation, unique molecular identifiers were attached to individual cDNA molecules so that TCRs could be counted quantitatively and reproducibly. Each blood RNA sample was used to sequence both TCR alpha and TCR beta chains. For the original study's pipeline: The median number of TCRs per sample was over 85,000, ranging from 23,224 to 690,600. V, J and CDR3 annotation of the TCR reads was performed with the Decombinator software suite. To make PS versus PT1 abundance plots, every sample was subsampled to the same number of TCRs (28,000). Expanded TCRs were defined as absent before sensitization and observed at least eight times at the 2-week time point. Starting from the raw public reads, TCRdb applied fastp trimming at Q25, assembled clones with MiXCR and retained in-frame beta chains. Entries that share a CDR3 protein sequence are merged under the most common genes and DNA. The V and J calls reflect TCRdb's pipeline rather than the authors' work. Counted in this sample were some 82,000 distinct CDR3 sequences; approximately 6.6% of them appeared once. 1% to 1.5% of the sample is in the top ten clones.

This sample was taken from a study of human T cells and chemical hapten exposure (dated by TCRdb to about 2021). Broadly, across the study: For sensitization, 2% DPC in acetone was applied to a roughly 2 cm by roughly 2 cm area of upper inner arm skin. Most of the patients in the cohort were female, and the cohort covered alopecia areata with under or over 50% scalp involvement, alopecia totalis and alopecia universalis. Libraries were pooled for sequencing, and per-sample TCR yields varied mainly because of small differences in library volumes within the pool. Patch testing on the upper back used Finn chambers containing 0.01% DPC, with scoring done after 6 days according to International Contact Dermatitis Research Group standards. For TCR sequencing, blood came from approximately 29 alopecia patients at anywhere from one to four time points (pre-sensitization, 2, 6 and 24 weeks). Throughout the study period of 20 to 25 weeks, patients also received therapeutic DPC doses to the scalp every week. Patient blood was sampled pre-sensitization (week 0) and at 2, 6 and about 24 weeks after DPC sensitization. Peripheral blood TCR repertoire changes were tracked in vivo in alopecia patients during primary and secondary sensitization to the hapten diphenylcyclopropenone (DPC). General study outcomes and caveats: Repeated subsampling changed both the strength of the expansion versus patch-test correlation and the threshold at which the correlation became significant. A positive correlation was found between the number of PT1 expanded TCRs and patch test score, with significance reached at thresholds 8, 16 and 32 but not 4. Expanded TCRs formed significantly more large CDR3 similarity clusters than pre-sensitization or healthy control sets, consistent with antigen-driven responses. The number of TCRs above 1 in 1000 frequency did not change with DPC sensitization; there was no evidence of global repertoire structure alterations. Because all patients had alopecia, a presumed autoimmune disease, the immune response of the patients might differ from that of healthy individuals.

The time point label of this sample denotes: patch test 2, 6 weeks after DPC sensitization. The treatment or condition label for this specimen denotes: therapeutic diphenylcyclopropenone sensitization with weekly scalp DPC. At every patch-test visit, the blood draw took place before the patch test was put on. Eligible patients were aged 18 to 70, diagnosed with alopecia, deemed suitable for DPC therapy, and excluded if pregnant. Unfractionated whole blood was collected in Tempus Blood RNA tubes, and total RNA was extracted from that blood. This sequence uses TRBV30 and TRBJ2-3; the D segment may tentatively be TRBD1 or TRBD2, each giving 5 matched bases. The source material was whole blood, sampled in connection with sensitization to the hapten diphenylcyclopropenone (DPC). The source is a woman aged 25 to 45 with alopecia areata. Some clones in this sample may be carry-over from other donors' samples. The CDR3 region has the sequence CAWSLRGDPPTDTQYF. The nucleotide sequence is given as TGTGCCTGGTCCCTACGAGGGGACCCCCCCACAGATACGCAGTATTTT.